This TCR beta chain was found in a study of shared clonotypes between healthy human individuals (TCRdb year 2020). Context from the whole study: The cohort comprised two women and three men aged 18 to 49 years. For each donor, CD4 naive and CD4 memory were each run on three plates, CD8 naive on two plates, and CD8 memory on one plate. Blood TCR repertoires of about five healthy adults were deeply sequenced to estimate repertoire size and the extent of clonotype sharing between individuals. Different laboratories and diverse techniques were used to prepare libraries and sequence TCR repertoires, to increase sequencing depth and limit assay-specific biases. Per donor, leukapheresis produced somewhere between about 0.94 and 9.5 billion PBMCs. The study at large found these results: Pairwise subsampling indicated that sequencing depth was expected to affect the degree of clonotype sharing among donors. The genetic and exposure-history diversity represented was limited by the small number of donors. Rarefaction of sorted-subset datasets indicated incomplete sequencing despite the large sequencing depth. Naive subsets generally had larger estimated clonotype richness than memory subsets. About 5% of naive CD4, approximately 3.7% of naive CD8, approximately 2.2% of memory CD4, and 0.4% of memory CD8 clonotypes were shared across several donors. Compared with non-shared clonotypes, clonotypes shared by all four sorted-subset donors had higher generation probabilities. Sampling was restricted to blood, and TCR repertoires in tissue are likely to differ from TCR repertoires in blood.

The CDR3, from cysteine to phenylalanine, totals 14 residues. This entry keeps only the CDR3 DNA: 42 bases, framed from base 1. CDR1 and CDR2 (SNHLY, FYNNEI) derive from the germline V gene. Here V drops 4 bases and J drops 5 bases, and the junction holds 4 bases not matched to any gene. Remarks on this clone: There is no known antigen for this receptor. No quality values exist for individual bases; no much larger clone is one base distant.

The donors were healthy, HIV-negative adults who had no recently reported acute infections or vaccinations. Every donor was a Caucasian adult residing in Nashville, Tennessee, USA. CD4+ T cells were enriched by magnetic negative selection; naive cells were then positively selected on CD45RA, and the negative fraction formed the memory subset. Blood was collected by leukapheresis, and PBMCs were isolated by Ficoll-Histopaque density gradient centrifugation and then cryopreserved in liquid nitrogen vapor phase. Purity and quantity of every magnetically sorted T cell population were checked by analytical flow cytometry. From each sorted fraction, genomic DNA was isolated and quantified by UV absorbance on a Nanodrop 2000c. Using the deep immunoSEQ assay, multiplex PCR amplified TCR CDR3 regions from genomic DNA. For each cell subset, the extracted genomic DNA was distributed evenly across all wells of several immunoSEQ 96-well plates, and each plate served as one replicate. Each replicate PCR for sorted subsets received approximately 200 ng genomic DNA, equal to 28,000 or so T cell genomes. The purified libraries were quantified using a Qubit 3.0 fluorometer, sized with a Bioanalyzer 2100, and then quantified again using the KAPA Library Quantification kit. Every immunoSEQ 96-well plate was sequenced on a dedicated single-read 150-cycle Illumina NextSeq 550 flow cell. The study's own analysis went as follows. Because only junctional sequences without quality scores were contained in the immunoSEQ output, filtering matching that applied to full-length reads could not be performed. Sequences were annotated with PyIR, a Python wrapper for IgBLAST v1.9, and V/J genes and CDR3 were assigned using IMGT germline references. Reads were removed for weak V/J assignments (E-value above 1e-6), missing CDR3, stop codons, out-of-frame junctions, or ambiguous translated residues. A V3J clonotype was defined by an identical inferred V gene, J gene, and CDR3 amino acid sequence. To compute the percentage overlap between repertoires, the number of shared unique clonotypes was divided by the size of the smaller repertoire. Richness of each repertoire was evaluated using RTK rarefaction, the Chao1 estimator, and Recon v2.1 estimates of unobserved clonotypes. OLGA was used to compute generation probabilities for all TCRbeta clonotypes that the gDNA method yielded from several donors. Held by TCRdb, this immuneACCESS table contains in-frame sequences only and omits some clones. Under half of the omission traces to an unresolved V gene where checked; the cause of the rest is unknown. That table furnishes V, J and clone size, whereas the DNA furnished D and trimming. This sample is represented by 800,000 to 1,200,000 clones; about 80% of them were singletons. Jointly, the top ten make up more than 0.5% of the sample.

The source of this sequence is a man aged 18 to 29 in good health. Some clones in this sample may be carry-over from other donors' samples. Recombination connected TRBV2 to TRBJ1-2; a stretch of 10 junction bases matches TRBD1. Sequences were obtained from memory CD4+ T cells from PBMCs. Explained via the paper, the cell subset or site label denotes: CD45RA-negative fraction. The nucleotides are TGTGCCAGCAGTGGGGACAGGGGAGGGTATGGCTACACCTTC. Its translation reads: CASSGDRGGYGYTF.